The 2 T cell receptor beta chains below were found in one sample sequenced in a study of blood T cell repertoires in COVID-19. Measured with immunoSEQ multiplex PCR; TCRdb has only the in-frame clones, and not every one. The data hold 200,000 to 250,000 clones, with 87% observed a single time. The material sequenced was PBMCs or T cells enriched from blood (not recorded which). All receptors come from a man aged 18 to 35 with acute COVID-19.

The rearrangement uses TRBV11-2 and TRBJ1-5; D ambiguous. This CDR3 comprises 13 residues. V was trimmed by 3 bases and J by 6 bases, leaving 9 bases between them. The germline gives CDR1 SGHAT, CDR2 FQNNGV. The CDR3 sequence: CASSFQGLQPQHF. In DNA, the CDR3 is TGTGCCAGCAGCTTCCAAGGACTTCAGCCCCAGCATTTT. The full variable domain, with the rest looked up from reference TRBV11-2 and TRBJ1-5, is EAGVAQSPRYKIIEKRQSVAFWCNPISGHATLYWYQQILGQGPKLLIQFQNNGVVDDSQLPKDRFSAERLKGVDSTLKIQPAKLEDSAVYLCASSFQGLQPQHFGDGTRLSIL.

The V and J genes are TRBV19 and TRBJ1-6; no firm D call. Trimming removed 0 bases at V and 12 bases at J, with 12 bases between. The CDR3 is made up of 14 amino acids. Germline CDR1 reads LNHDA; CDR2 reads SQIVND (reference sequence). The CDR3 region has the DNA TGTGCCAGTAGTATAGATCTGATCCAGGAACCCCTCCACTTT. Translated, it gives CASSIDLIQEPLHF.